One sample yielded the 18 T cell receptor beta chains listed below, sequenced in a study of cytomegalovirus exposure and HLA in healthy donors. With 60 Vbeta and 13 Jbeta primers, the PCR was carried out. TCRdb's table, derived via immunoSEQ multiplex PCR, lists solely in-frame clones and lacks some. The repertoire includes about 150,000 clones, approximately 80% of them detected once, and 13% to 15% sits in the top ten. Input material: PBMCs. These receptors all come from a woman between 40 and 55 years old in good health and CMV-seronegative.

This chain joins TRBV5-1 and TRBJ1-2; D is possibly TRBD1 (6 bases). This CDR3 is built from 13 residues. The V end was cut by 5 bases, the J end by 2 bases, with 10 bases between. Germline CDR1 is SGHRS and CDR2 is YFSETQ. The CDR3 loop reads CASSLQGNYGYTF. The CDR3 DNA is TGCGCCAGCAGTTTACAGGGAAACTATGGCTACACCTTC.

DNA for the CDR3: TGTGCCAGCAGTGGGAGAAAGGGAGGGCCGCACGACGAGCAGTACTTC. Translating gives CASSGRKGGPHDEQYF. The rearrangement joins TRBV28 to TRBJ2-7, with 7 bases matching TRBD2. The ends lost 5 bases at V and 5 bases at J; junction bases unmatched: 15. Germline V gene lookup returns CDR1 MDHEN and CDR2 SYDVKM. This CDR3 is built from 16 residues.

Only one count was recorded for this clone. V gene TRBV7-9 combines with J gene TRBJ2-7; TRBD1 matches 10 bases. The CDR3 is 15 amino acids. In germline, CDR1 is SEHNR, CDR2 FQNEAQ (reference sequence). V was pared by 5 bases and J by 7 bases, with 11 bases of the junction left unmatched. The CDR3 DNA is TGTGCCAGCAGCCAATCCCCCGGGACAGGGGAAGAGCAGTACTTC. It encodes CASSQSPGTGEEQYF.

In its sample, this clone is medium-sized. J is TRBJ1-6 and V is TRBV5-6, with D unresolved. Germline V CDR1 and CDR2: SGHDT, YYEEEE. The CDR3 has 15 amino acids. Trimming cost V 4 bases and J 7 bases, with 15 bases left between them. This chain's CDR3 is CASSIFGDHNSPLHF. The CDR3 DNA is TGTGCCAGCAGCATATTCGGGGATCACAATTCACCCCTCCACTTT. The full variable domain, rest sourced from reference TRBV5-6 and TRBJ1-6, is DAGVTQSPTHLIKTRGQQVTLRCSPKSGHDTVSWYQQALGQGPQFIFQYYEEEERQRGNFPDRFSGHQFPNYSSELNVNALLLGDSALYLCASSIFGDHNSPLHFGNGTRLTVT.

This chain uses TRBV5-4 with TRBJ2-2; a possible D gene is TRBD2 (5 bases). Germline V lookup: CDR1 SGHNT, CDR2 YYREEE (reference sequence). V was trimmed by 5 bases and J by 1 base, leaving 12 bases between them. The CDR3 covers 15 residues. CDR3 sequence: CASSPGGGNTGELFF. The CDR3 DNA reads as TGTGCCAGCAGTCCTGGCGGAGGGAACACCGGGGAGCTGTTTTTT.

This clone has just a few counts. The V gene is TRBV19, the J gene TRBJ2-7; perhaps TRBD1 as D (6 bases). Germline V gives CDR1 LNHDA, CDR2 SQIVND (reference sequence). V was pared by 4 bases and J by 4 bases, with 14 bases between. CDR3 length: 14 amino acids. CDR3 nucleotides: TGTGCCAGTAGTACAGACCAGGACAGTTACGAGCAGTACTTC. Residues: CASSTDQDSYEQYF.

The chain couples TRBV28 to TRBJ2-2, with D unresolved. Trimming took 3 bases from V and 3 from J, leaving 8 bases between them. The CDR3 extends over 14 amino acids. Germline loops: CDR1 MDHEN, CDR2 SYDVKM. The CDR3 sequence: CASSLVRDTGELFF. The DNA for the CDR3 is TGTGCCAGCAGTTTGGTTAGAGACACCGGGGAGCTGTTTTTT.

The chain has TRBV19 and TRBJ2-7, with D perhaps matching TRBD1 (6 bases). The CDR3 consists of 14 residues. Germline V gene lookup returns CDR1 LNHDA and CDR2 SQIVND (reference sequence). The germline V and J ends were trimmed by 5 bases and 4 bases, with 15 bases remaining between them. In DNA form, the CDR3 reads TGTGCCAGTAGTGCCGCGGACAGAGGGTACGAGCAGTACTTC. Residues: CASSAADRGYEQYF. Together with reference TRBV19 and TRBJ2-7, the CDR3 gives the full variable domain: DGGITQSPKYLFRKEGQNVTLSCEQNLNHDAMYWYRQDPGQGLRLIYYSQIVNDFQKGDIAEGYSVSREKKESFPLTVTSAQKNPTAFYLCASSAADRGYEQYFGPGTRLTVT.

The chain recombines TRBV5-8 with TRBJ1-1; TRBD1 matches at 7 bases. The CDR3 is 16 amino acids. J was trimmed by 0 bases and V by 0 bases; bases with no gene match: 5. In germline, CDR1 is SGHTS, CDR2 YDEGEE. The CDR3 region is CASSLGRTGLNTEAFF. CDR3 sequence (DNA): TGTGCCAGCAGCTTGGGCCGGACAGGACTGAACACTGAAGCTTTCTTT.

The chain is built from TRBV7-4 and TRBJ1-5; the D gene is possibly TRBD1 (6 bases). CDR3 length equals 17 residues. With 7 bases removed from V and 2 bases from J, the gap between germline ends came to 21 bases. CDR1 and CDR2 from the germline V gene are SGHVT and SQSDAQ. CDR3 DNA sequence: TGTGCCAGCAACTACACCGAAAGGGGGTCGTGCAATCAGCCCCAGCATTTT. Protein sequence: CASNYTERGSCNQPQHF.

There are many counts of this clone. Here the CDR3 reads CASTRQGVTGANVLTF. DNA of the CDR3: TGTGCCAGCACTCGGCAGGGGGTGACAGGGGCCAACGTCCTGACTTTC. The V and J genes are TRBV27 and TRBJ2-6, with 7 bases that match TRBD1. This CDR3 is built from 16 residues. Germline V gene data show CDR1 as MNHEY and CDR2 as SMNVEV (reference sequence). V dropped 7 bases and J dropped 4; count of bases not matched to a gene: 10.

This clone has a single count. The CDR3 protein is CASSFGGEGETQYF. CDR3 bases: TGTGCCAGCAGCTTCGGTGGGGAGGGAGAGACCCAGTACTTC. V is TRBV7-2 and J is TRBJ2-5; 7 bases align to TRBD2. The CDR3 spans 14 residues. V lost 3 bases, J lost 4 bases, and 5 bases stayed unmatched. Looked up from germline, CDR1 is SGHTA and CDR2 is FQGNSA.

This clone was detected a few times. V gene TRBV4-2 combines with J gene TRBJ2-3; possibly TRBD2 for D (5 bases). Germline CDR1 is LGHNA and CDR2 is YNFKEQ. The CDR3 loop spans 12 amino acids. The ends were cut back, 5 bases at V and 4 bases at J, with 7 bases in the middle. This CDR3 is CASSSDSDTQYF. CDR3 DNA: TGTGCCAGCAGCTCGGACTCAGATACGCAGTATTTT.

This clone was seen a few times. The chain recombines TRBV2 with TRBJ2-7; D not certain. CDR3 length equals 12 residues. The V end lost 6 bases, the J end lost 2 bases, and 8 bases lay between the germline ends. Germline V gene data show CDR1 as SNHLY and CDR2 as FYNNEI. The CDR3 DNA reads as TGTGCCAGCAGGCAGACACCCTACGAGCAGTACTTC. It yields the protein CASRQTPYEQYF. Full variable domain (missing parts from reference TRBV2 and TRBJ2-7): EPEVTQTPSHQVTQMGQEVILRCVPISNHLYFYWYRQILGQKVEFLVSFYNNEISEKSEIFDDQFSVERPDGSNFTLKIRSTKLEDSAMYFCASRQTPYEQYFGPGTRLTVT.

The chain uses TRBV5-1 and TRBJ1-5; the D is unclear. Per germline, CDR1 SGHRS and CDR2 YFSETQ. This CDR3 is built from 13 residues. Trimming cost V 4 bases and J 0 bases, with 5 bases left between them. The CDR3 DNA is TGCGCCAGCAGCCGAGATAGCAATCAGCCCCAGCATTTT. It is translated as CASSRDSNQPQHF.

The rearrangement uses TRBV4-2 and TRBJ2-1; perhaps TRBD2 as D (6 bases). Germline CDR1 reads LGHNA; CDR2 reads YNFKEQ. Trimming stripped 0 bases from V and 9 bases from J, with 18 bases between. The CDR3 is 16 residues long. CDR3 coding DNA: TGTGCCAGCAGCCAAGATTCGACGGATCGGAGGGGTGAGCAGTTCTTC. It is translated as CASSQDSTDRRGEQFF.

The chain is built from TRBV7-6 and TRBJ2-7; TRBD2 might be the D (6 bases). The CDR3 sequence is 14 residues long. In germline, CDR1 is SGHVS, CDR2 FNYEAQ. Trimming removed 5 bases from V and 1 base from J, with 12 bases in between. CDR3 sequence reads: CASSPPGASYEQYF. In DNA form, the CDR3 reads TGTGCCAGCAGCCCCCCGGGAGCTTCCTACGAGCAGTACTTC.

V is TRBV30 and J is TRBJ1-4; TRBD1 aligns across 8 bases. This CDR3 has 14 residues. Per the germline V gene, CDR1 is GTSNPN and CDR2 is SVGIG (reference sequence). The junction had 8 bases not matched to a gene; V was cut back by 4 bases and J by 7 bases. The CDR3 DNA follows: TGTGCCTGGACCCCGTGGACAGGGTTTGAAAAACTGTTTTTT. Its translation is CAWTPWTGFEKLFF.